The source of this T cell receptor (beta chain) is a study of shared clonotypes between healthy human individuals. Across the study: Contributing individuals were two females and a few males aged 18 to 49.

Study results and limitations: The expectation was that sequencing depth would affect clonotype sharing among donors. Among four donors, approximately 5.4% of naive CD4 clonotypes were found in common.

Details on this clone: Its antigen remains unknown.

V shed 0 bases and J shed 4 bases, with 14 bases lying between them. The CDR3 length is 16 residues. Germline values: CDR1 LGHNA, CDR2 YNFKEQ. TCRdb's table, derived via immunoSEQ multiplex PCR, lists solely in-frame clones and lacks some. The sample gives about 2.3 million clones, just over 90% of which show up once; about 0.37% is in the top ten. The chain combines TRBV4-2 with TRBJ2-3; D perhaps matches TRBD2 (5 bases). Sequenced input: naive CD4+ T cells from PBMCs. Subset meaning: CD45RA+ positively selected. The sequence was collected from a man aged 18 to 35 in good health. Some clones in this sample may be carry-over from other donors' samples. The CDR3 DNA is TGTGCCAGCAGCCAAGAGGCTTCCGGGAAGTCAGATACGCAGTATTTT. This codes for CASSQEASGKSDTQYF.